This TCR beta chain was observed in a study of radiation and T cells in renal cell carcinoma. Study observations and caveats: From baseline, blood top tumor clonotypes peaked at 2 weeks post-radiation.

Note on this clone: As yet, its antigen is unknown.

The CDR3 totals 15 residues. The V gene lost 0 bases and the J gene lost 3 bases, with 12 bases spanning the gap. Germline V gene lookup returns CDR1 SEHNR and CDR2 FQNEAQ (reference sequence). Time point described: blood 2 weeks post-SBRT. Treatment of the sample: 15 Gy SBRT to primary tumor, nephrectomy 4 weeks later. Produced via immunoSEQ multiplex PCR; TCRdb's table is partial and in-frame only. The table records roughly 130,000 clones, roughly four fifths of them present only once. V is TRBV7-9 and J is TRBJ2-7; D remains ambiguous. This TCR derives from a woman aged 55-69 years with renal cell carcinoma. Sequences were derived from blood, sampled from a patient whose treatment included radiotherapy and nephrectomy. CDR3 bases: TGTGCCAGCAGCTTAGCGGGCGGTCCGGACTACGAGCAGTACTTC. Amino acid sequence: CASSLAGGPDYEQYF.